This entry is about one TCR beta chain. Its antigen is not identified. The source of the sample is a study of long-term antiretroviral therapy in people with HIV. Turning to the study itself: Initial samples were collected about a decade before the 2015 immediate-ART recommendation.

Researchers report immunoSEQ v3.0 was run at survey level. Libraries were prepared by immunoSEQ multiplex PCR; TCRdb keeps only in-frame clonotypes and omits some of them. Here the sample spans about 20,000 clones, around 91% being singletons. CDR1 and CDR2 from the germline V gene are SQVTM and ANQGSEA. This CDR3 spans 11 amino acids. V dropped 7 bases and J dropped 5 bases, with 11 bases sitting between them. Study-level findings and limits: Pre-ART clonal expansion yielded clones that dominated the repertoire at all time points.

Sequenced material: unsorted PBMCs, taken 4.2 years after starting antiretroviral therapy. This clonotype originated in a man between 45 and 60 years old with HIV. The chain couples TRBV29-1 to TRBJ2-5; possible D gene TRBD2, 6 bases. This CDR3 reads CSGDRGETQYF. The CDR3 nucleotides read TGCAGCGGGGATCGGGGGGAGACCCAGTACTTC.